The clone carrying this TCR beta chain was seen many times. No antigen is known for it. The germline gives CDR1 MDHEN, CDR2 SYDVKM. V lost 5 bases to trimming and J lost 6 bases; unmatched junction nucleotides: 10. The CDR3 is made up of 15 amino acids. The sample belongs to a study of naive and memory T cell subsets. Overall study findings and caveats: Especially in CD8 cells, naive repertoires contained a few larger clonotypes, possibly CD45RA-re-expressing memory cells.

After the first PCR, alpha and beta chain libraries were processed separately. CMV status came from CD4+ IFNgamma after overnight CMV lysate stimulation. The beta constant-region primer was an equimolar mix of two oligonucleotides covering TRBC1 and TRBC2. Ligated cDNA was amplified by four rounds of PCR with nested alpha and beta constant-region primers and SP2. One entry per CDR3 protein, called by TCRdb with MiXCR from the UMI-ligation and nested PCR reads. This table has under 150,000 distinct CDR3 sequences, about 20% appearing once. The chain combines TRBV28 with TRBJ2-7; the match to TRBD1 covers 10 bases. Sequencing was carried out using naive CD8+ T cells from blood. The TCR sequence derives from a human donor in good health. The CDR3 sequence is CASSPAGTGVGEQYF. The CDR3 DNA reads TGTGCCAGCAGTCCAGCAGGGACAGGGGTGGGCGAGCAGTACTTC.